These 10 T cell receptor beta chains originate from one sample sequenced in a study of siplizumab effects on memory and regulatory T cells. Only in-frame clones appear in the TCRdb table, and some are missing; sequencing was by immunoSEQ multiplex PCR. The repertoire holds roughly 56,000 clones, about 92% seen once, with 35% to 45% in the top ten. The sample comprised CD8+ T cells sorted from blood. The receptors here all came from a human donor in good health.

The DNA of the CDR3 is TGTGCCAGCAGCTCTCTCCCGGGAGTCAATGAGCAGTTCTTC. It specifies CASSSLPGVNEQFF. V usage is TRBV7-9 and J usage is TRBJ2-1; D possibly corresponds to TRBD2 (6 bases). This CDR3 is 14 amino acids long. The germline V gene has CDR1 SEHNR and CDR2 FQNEAQ (reference sequence). Trimming removed 4 bases from V and 6 bases from J, with 13 bases in between.

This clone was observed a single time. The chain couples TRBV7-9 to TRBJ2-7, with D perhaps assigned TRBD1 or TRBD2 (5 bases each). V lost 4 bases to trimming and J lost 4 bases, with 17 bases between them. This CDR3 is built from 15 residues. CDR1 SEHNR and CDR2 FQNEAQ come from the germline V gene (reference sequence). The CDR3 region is CASSSRDENGYEQYF. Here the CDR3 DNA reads TGTGCCAGCAGCTCCCGGGACGAAAACGGGTACGAGCAGTACTTC.

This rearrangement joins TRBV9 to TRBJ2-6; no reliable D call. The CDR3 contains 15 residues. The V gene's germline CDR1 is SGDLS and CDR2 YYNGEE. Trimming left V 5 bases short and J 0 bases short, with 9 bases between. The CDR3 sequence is CASRDGISGANVLTF. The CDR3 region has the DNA TGTGCCAGCAGGGACGGAATCTCTGGGGCCAACGTCCTGACTTTC.

The CDR3, as DNA: TGTGCCAGCAGTTACTCCGTAGGTAACGAGCAGTACTTC. Protein: CASSYSVGNEQYF. The rearrangement links TRBV6-5 to TRBJ2-7, with no clear D. Trimming removed 0 bases from V and 5 bases from J, with 8 bases in between. The CDR3 covers 13 residues. The germline gives CDR1 MNHEY, CDR2 SVGAGI.

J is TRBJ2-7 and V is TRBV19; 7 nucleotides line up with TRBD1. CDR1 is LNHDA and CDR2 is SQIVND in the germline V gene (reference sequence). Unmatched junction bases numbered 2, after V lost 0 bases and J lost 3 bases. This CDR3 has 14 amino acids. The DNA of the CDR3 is TGTGCCAGTAGTATAGAAGGGGGCGGCTACGAGCAGTACTTC. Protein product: CASSIEGGGYEQYF.

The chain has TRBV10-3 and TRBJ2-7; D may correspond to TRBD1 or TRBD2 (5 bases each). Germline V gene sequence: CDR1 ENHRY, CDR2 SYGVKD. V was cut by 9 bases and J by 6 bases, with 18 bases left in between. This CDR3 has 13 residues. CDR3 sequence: CAIKGTDVPEQYF. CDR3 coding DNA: TGTGCCATAAAGGGGACGGACGTCCCCGAGCAGTACTTC.

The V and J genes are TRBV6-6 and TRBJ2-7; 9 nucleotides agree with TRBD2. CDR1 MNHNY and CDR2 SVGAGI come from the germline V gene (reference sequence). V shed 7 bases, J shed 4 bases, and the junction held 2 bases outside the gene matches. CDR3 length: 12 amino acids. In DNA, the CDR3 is TGTGCCAGCACTAGCGGGACATACGAGCAGTACTTC. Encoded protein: CASTSGTYEQYF.

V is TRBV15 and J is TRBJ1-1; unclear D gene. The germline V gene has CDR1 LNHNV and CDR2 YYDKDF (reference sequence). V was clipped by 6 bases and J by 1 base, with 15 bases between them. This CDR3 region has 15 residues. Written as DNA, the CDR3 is TGTGCCACCAGAGAAAGCAGGCACCGGAACACTGAAGCTTTCTTT. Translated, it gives CATRESRHRNTEAFF.

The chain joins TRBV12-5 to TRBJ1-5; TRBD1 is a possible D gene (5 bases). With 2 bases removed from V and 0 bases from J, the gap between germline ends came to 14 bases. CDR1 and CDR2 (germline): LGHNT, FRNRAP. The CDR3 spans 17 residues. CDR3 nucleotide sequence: TGTGCTAGTGGTTTGAGCAAGGGACTGTATAGCAATCAGCCCCAGCATTTT. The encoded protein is CASGLSKGLYSNQPQHF.

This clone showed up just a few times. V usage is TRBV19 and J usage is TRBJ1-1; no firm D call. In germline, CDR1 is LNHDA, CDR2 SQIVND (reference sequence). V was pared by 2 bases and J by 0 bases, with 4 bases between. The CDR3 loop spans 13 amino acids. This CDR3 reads CASSIQMNTEAFF. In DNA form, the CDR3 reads TGTGCCAGTAGTATACAGATGAACACTGAAGCTTTCTTT.